The clone carrying this T cell receptor beta chain has just a few counts. Its antigen is unknown. Using its own MiXCR run on the 5' RACE reads, TCRdb lists one record per CDR3 protein. The repertoire holds a few hundred thousand distinct CDR3 sequences, with 13% as singletons. This CDR3 spans 15 amino acids. Germline V gene data show CDR1 as SGHRS and CDR2 as YFSETQ. Trimming stripped 2 bases from V and 3 bases from J, with 11 bases between. The record originates from a study of T cells after yellow fever vaccination. Points from the study as a whole: The study re-detected most primary-vaccination clones after the booster (approximately 96% CD4, 85% to 90% CD8).

Here the sequenced sample was CD4+ T cells sorted from PBMCs, taken 45 days after the yellow fever booster vaccination. The sequence derives from a man aged 30 to 39 who received the YFV17D yellow fever vaccine. The J gene is TRBJ2-2, the V gene TRBV5-1; D remains unclear. CDR3 sequence: CASSLPGPHTGELFF. The CDR3 bases are TGCGCCAGCAGCTTACCGGGCCCCCACACCGGGGAGCTGTTTTTT.